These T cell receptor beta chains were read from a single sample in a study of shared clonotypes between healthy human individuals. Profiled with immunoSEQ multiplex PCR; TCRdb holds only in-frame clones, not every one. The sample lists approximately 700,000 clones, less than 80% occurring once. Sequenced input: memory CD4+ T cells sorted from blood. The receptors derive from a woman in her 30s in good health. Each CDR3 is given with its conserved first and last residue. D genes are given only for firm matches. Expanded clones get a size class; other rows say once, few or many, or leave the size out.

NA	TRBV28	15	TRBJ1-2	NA	TGTGCCAGCAGTTCTACCCCCACAGCTAACTATGGCTACACCTTC	CASSSTPTANYGYTF
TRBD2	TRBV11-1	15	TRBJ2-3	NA	TGTGCCAGCAGCGGCTGGCTAGCGGGAACTGATACGCAGTATTTT	CASSGWLAGTDTQYF
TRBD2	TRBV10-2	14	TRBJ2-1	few	TGCGCCAGCCGGGGACTAGCGGGAGTCTATGAGCAGTTCTTC	CASRGLAGVYEQFF
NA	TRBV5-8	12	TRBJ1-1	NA	TGTGCCAACTCCCGGTTGGGCACTGAAGCTTTCTTT	CANSRLGTEAFF
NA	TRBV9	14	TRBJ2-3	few	TGTGCCAGCAGCGTAGATACTAGCACAGATACGCAGTATTTT	CASSVDTSTDTQYF
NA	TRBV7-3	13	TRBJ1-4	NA	TGTGCCAGCAGCTTCAACCAAGGGGAAAAACTGTTTTTT	CASSFNQGEKLFF
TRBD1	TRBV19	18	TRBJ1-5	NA	TGTGCCAGTAGTATCAATCGGGGAAGAGGACAGGATGGTCAGCCCCAGCATTTT	CASSINRGRGQDGQPQHF
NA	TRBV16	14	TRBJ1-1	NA	TGTGCCAGCAGCCTTAGAGGAGAGAACACTGAAGCTTTCTTT	CASSLRGENTEAFF
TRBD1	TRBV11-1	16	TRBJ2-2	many	TGTGCCAGCAGCCATGATCAGGGGGCGAACACCGGGGAGCTGTTTTTT	CASSHDQGANTGELFF
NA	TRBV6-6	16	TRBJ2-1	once	TGTGCCAGCAGTCCATCCCTGGCGGAGGCCCTCAATGAGCAGTTCTTC	CASSPSLAEALNEQFF
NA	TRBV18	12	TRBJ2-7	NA	TGTGCCAGCTCACCAATGACAGCAGAGCAGTACTTC	CASSPMTAEQYF
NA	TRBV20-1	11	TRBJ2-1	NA	TGCAGTGCTAGAAATGGACATGAGCAGTTCTTC	CSARNGHEQFF
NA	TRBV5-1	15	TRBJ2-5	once	TGCGCCAGCAGCTTGGAACTAGCAATTCGGGAGACCCAGTACTTC	CASSLELAIRETQYF
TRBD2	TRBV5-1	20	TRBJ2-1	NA	TGCGCCAGCAGCTTCCCAGGGACTAGCGGGAAAGAGGGCTCCTACAATGAGCAGTTCTTC	CASSFPGTSGKEGSYNEQFF
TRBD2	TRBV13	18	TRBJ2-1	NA	TGTGCCAGCAGCTTAGATTGGGTAGCGGGAGGGCCGGAGAATGAGCAGTTCTTC	CASSLDWVAGGPENEQFF
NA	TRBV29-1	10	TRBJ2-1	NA	TGTAGCGCCCAGGGGCATGAGCAGTTCTTC	CSAQGHEQFF
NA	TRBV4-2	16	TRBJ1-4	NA	TGTGCCAGCAGCCGACTTTTCCGGGACGATAATGAAAAACTGTTTTTT	CASSRLFRDDNEKLFF
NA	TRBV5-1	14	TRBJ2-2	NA	TGCGCCAGCAGCACCGCCTCCGGAACCGGGGAGCTGTTTTTT	CASSTASGTGELFF
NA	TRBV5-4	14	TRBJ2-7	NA	TGTGCCAGCAGCCGATCAGGGGAACCCTACGAGCAGTACTTC	CASSRSGEPYEQYF
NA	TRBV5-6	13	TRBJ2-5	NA	TGTGCCAGCAGAAAACCGAGGGGGGAGACCCAGTACTTC	CASRKPRGETQYF
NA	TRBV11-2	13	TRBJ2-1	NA	TGTGCCAGCAGCTTAGACACCAGGTGCCTAGGGCTCTTC	CASSLDTRCLGLF
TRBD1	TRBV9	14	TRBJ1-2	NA	TGTGCCAGCAGCGTAGGGGACAGGGTGGGAGGCTACACCTTC	CASSVGDRVGGYTF
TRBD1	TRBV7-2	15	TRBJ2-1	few	TGTGCCAGCAGCACTTGGACAGGGGGAGGAAATGAGCAGTTCTTC	CASSTWTGGGNEQFF
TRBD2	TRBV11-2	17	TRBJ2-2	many	TGTGCCAGCAGCCACCGACTAGCGGGAGAGACCACCGGGGAGCTGTTTTTT	CASSHRLAGETTGELFF
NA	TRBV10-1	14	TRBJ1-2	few	TGCGCCAGCAGTGAGTCGCCCCAGGCGATGCGGTACACCTTC	CASSESPQAMRYTF
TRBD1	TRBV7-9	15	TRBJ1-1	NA	TGTGCCAGCAGCTTAGCGGGCAGGGGGCGAACTGAAGCTTTCTTT	CASSLAGRGRTEAFF
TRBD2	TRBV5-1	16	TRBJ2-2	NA	TGCGCCAGCAGCGACACTAGCGGGAGGGAAGGCGGGGAGCTGTTTTTT	CASSDTSGREGGELFF
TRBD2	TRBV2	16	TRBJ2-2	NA	TGTGCCAGCCGTTCCGGGACTAGCGGAACCACCGGGGAGCTGTTTTTT	CASRSGTSGTTGELFF
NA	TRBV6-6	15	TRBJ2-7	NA	TGTGCCAGCAGTTACTCGCGGGACGCCAACTACGAGCAGTACTTC	CASSYSRDANYEQYF
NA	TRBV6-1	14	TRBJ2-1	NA	TGTGCCAGCAGTCCCCGGGGGCCCGTTAATGAGCAGTTCTTC	CASSPRGPVNEQFF
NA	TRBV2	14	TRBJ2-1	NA	TGTGCCAGCAGTGAAGAATGGTCCGACAATGAGCAGTTCTTC	CASSEEWSDNEQFF
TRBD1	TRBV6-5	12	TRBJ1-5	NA	TGTGCCAGCAGAGTCCCAGGGGGGGCCCAGCATTTT	CASRVPGGAQHF
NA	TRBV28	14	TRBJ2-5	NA	TGTGCCAGCCGAGATAACGTAAGAGGGGAGACCCAGTACTTC	CASRDNVRGETQYF
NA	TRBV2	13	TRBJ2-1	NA	TGTGCCAGCACTTTAGGCGATTTCGATGAGCAGTTCTTC	CASTLGDFDEQFF
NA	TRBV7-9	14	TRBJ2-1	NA	TGTGCCAGCAGCTTCCGCAGAACCTACAATGAGCAGTTCTTC	CASSFRRTYNEQFF
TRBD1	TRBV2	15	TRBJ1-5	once	TGTGCCAGCAGCGGTCAACAGGGGCCAAATCAGCCCCAGCATTTT	CASSGQQGPNQPQHF
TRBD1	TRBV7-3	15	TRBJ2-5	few	TGTGCCAGCAGCTTAAATACAGGGGATGATGAGACCCAGTACTTC	CASSLNTGDDETQYF
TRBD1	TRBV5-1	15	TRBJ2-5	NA	TGCGCCAGCAGCTTGGGCGACAGGGATAGAGAGACCCAGTACTTC	CASSLGDRDRETQYF
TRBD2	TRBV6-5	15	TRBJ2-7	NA	TGTGCCAGCACCCACGGACTAGCGGGAGTCGGGGAGCAGTACTTC	CASTHGLAGVGEQYF
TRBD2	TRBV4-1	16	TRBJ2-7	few	TGCGCCAGCAGCCAGGTACTAGCGGGAGGGCCCTACGAGCAGTACTTC	CASSQVLAGGPYEQYF
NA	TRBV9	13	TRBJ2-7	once	TGTGCCAGCAGCCGGGAGACAGCCTACGAGCAGTACTTC	CASSRETAYEQYF
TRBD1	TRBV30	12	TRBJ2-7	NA	TGTGCCTGGAGTGGGACAGGGCACGAGCAGTACTTC	CAWSGTGHEQYF
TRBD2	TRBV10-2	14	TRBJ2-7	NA	TGCGCCAGCAAGACTAGCGGGAGGGCCCGCGAGCAGTACTTC	CASKTSGRAREQYF
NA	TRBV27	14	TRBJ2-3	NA	TGTGCCAGCAGTTCCACTAGGGTTAGAGATACGCAGTATTTT	CASSSTRVRDTQYF
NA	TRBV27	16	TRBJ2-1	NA	TGTGCCAGCAGTTTAAGGGCGGCAAGCTCCTACAATGAGCAGTTCTTC	CASSLRAASSYNEQFF
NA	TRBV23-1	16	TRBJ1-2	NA	TGCGCCAGCAGTCAATCGGGCCGGGGGAAAACGGATGGCTACACCTTC	CASSQSGRGKTDGYTF
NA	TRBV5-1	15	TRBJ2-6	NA	TGCGCCAGCAGCTTATCACACTCTGGGGCCAACGTCCTGACTTTC	CASSLSHSGANVLTF
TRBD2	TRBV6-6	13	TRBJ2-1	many	TGTGCCAGCAGCCTAGCGGAGTACAATGAGCAGTTCTTC	CASSLAEYNEQFF
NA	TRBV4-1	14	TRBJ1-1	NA	TGTGCCAGCAGCCAAACACAGATGAACACTGAAGCTTTCTTT	CASSQTQMNTEAFF
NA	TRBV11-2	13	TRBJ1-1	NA	TGTGCCAGCAGCGCCGGTACGGAGACTGAAGCTTTCTTT	CASSAGTETEAFF
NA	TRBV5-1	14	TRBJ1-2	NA	TGCGCCAGCAGCTTGGGTGGTCAGGGTGGAGGCTACACCTTC	CASSLGGQGGGYTF
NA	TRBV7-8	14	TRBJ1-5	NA	TGTGCCAGCACCGCCGGGACGACCAGTCAGCCCCAGCATTTT	CASTAGTTSQPQHF
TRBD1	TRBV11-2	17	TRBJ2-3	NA	TGTGCCAGCAGCCCCCTCCGGTACAGGGGTAGCACAGATACGCAGTATTTT	CASSPLRYRGSTDTQYF
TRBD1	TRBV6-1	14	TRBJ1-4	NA	TGTGCCAGCGGAAGTACAGGGGGTATCGAAAAACTGTTTTTT	CASGSTGGIEKLFF
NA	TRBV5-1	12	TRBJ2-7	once	TGCGCCAGCAGCATGGGTGAGGACGAGCAGTACTTC	CASSMGEDEQYF
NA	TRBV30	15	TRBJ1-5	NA	TGTGCCTGGAGTGTTCGGGGGGGCCCATATCAGCCCCAGCATTTT	CAWSVRGGPYQPQHF
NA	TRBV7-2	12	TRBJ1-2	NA	TGTGCCAGCAGCTCCTCATTCTATGGCTACACCTTC	CASSSSFYGYTF
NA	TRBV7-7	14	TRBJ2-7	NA	TGTGCCAGCAGCTTAACGAGCGAAGATAGCGAGCAGTACTTC	CASSLTSEDSEQYF